The present T cell receptor (beta chain) was sequenced within a study of blood T cell repertoires in COVID-19. Study-level background: COVID-19 samples from acute and convalescent phases originated in the United States, Italy and Spain.

The CDR3 contains 14 residues. J was trimmed by 2 bases and V by 9 bases; bases with no gene match: 6. In germline, CDR1 is MNHEY, CDR2 SMNVEV (reference sequence). Produced via immunoSEQ multiplex PCR; TCRdb's table is partial and in-frame only. This repertoire shows around 370,000 clones, roughly 89% found once; its top ten account for 6.5% to 8%. The material sequenced was peripheral blood. The V gene is TRBV27, the J gene TRBJ2-1, with 8 bases fitting TRBD1. This receptor was identified in a man between 18 and 29 years old with active or convalescent COVID-19. The CDR3 DNA reads as TGTGCCAGTCACAGGGGGAAGCCCTACAATGAGCAGTTCTTC. Translation: CASHRGKPYNEQFF.